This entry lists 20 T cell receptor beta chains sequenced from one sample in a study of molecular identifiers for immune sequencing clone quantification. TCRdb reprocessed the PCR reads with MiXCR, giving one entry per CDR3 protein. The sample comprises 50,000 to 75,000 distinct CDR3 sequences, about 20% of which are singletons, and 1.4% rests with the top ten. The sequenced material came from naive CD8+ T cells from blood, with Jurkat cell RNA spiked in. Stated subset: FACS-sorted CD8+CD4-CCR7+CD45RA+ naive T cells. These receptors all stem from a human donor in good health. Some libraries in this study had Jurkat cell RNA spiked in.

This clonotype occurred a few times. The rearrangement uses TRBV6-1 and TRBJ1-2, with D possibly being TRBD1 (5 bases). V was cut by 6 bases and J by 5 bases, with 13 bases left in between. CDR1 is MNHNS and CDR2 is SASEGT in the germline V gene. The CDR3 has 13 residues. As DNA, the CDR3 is TGTGCCAGCAGCCTGAACAGGATTTATGGCTACACCTTC. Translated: CASSLNRIYGYTF.

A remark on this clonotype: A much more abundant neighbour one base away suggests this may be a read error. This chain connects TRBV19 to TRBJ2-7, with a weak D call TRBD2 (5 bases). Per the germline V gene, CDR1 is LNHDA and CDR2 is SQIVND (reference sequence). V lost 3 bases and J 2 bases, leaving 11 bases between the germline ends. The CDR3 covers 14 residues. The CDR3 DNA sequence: TGTGCCAGTAGTATCGTGGGAGACACCTACGAGCAGTACTTC. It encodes CASSIVGDTYEQYF.

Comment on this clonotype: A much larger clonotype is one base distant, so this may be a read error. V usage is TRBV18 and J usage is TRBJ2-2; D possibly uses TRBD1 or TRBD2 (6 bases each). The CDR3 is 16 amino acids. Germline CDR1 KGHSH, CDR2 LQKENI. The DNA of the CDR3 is TGTGCCAGCTCACCACCGGGGAGGCGGGACACCGAGGAGCTGTTTTTT. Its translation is CASSPPGRRDTEELFF.

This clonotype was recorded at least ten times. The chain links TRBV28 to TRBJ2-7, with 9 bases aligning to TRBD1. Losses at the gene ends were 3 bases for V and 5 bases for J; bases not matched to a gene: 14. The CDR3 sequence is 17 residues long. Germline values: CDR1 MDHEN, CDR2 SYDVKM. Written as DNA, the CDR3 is TGTGCCAGCAGTTTTCCCCACCATTCGGGACAGGGAAACGAGCAGTACTTC. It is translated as CASSFPHHSGQGNEQYF.

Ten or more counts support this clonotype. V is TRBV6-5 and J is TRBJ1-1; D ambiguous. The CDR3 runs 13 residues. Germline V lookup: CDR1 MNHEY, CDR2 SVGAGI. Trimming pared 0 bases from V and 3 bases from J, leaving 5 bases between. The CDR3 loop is CASSYSLDTEAFF. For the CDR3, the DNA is TGTGCCAGCAGTTACTCGCTGGACACTGAAGCTTTCTTT.

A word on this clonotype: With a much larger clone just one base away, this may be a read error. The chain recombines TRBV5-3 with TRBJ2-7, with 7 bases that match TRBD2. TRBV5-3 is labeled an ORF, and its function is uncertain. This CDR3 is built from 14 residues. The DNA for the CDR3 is TGTGCCAGCAGCTATACGACTAGCTCCCACGGGCAGTACTTC. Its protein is CASSYTTSSHGQYF.

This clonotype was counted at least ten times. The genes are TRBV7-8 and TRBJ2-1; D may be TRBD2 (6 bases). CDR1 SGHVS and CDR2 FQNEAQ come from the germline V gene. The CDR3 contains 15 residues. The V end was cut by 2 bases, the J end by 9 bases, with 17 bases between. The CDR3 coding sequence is TGTGCCAGCAGCTTAATGGGTCGGGAGTTTGGTGAGCAGTTCTTC. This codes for CASSLMGREFGEQFF.

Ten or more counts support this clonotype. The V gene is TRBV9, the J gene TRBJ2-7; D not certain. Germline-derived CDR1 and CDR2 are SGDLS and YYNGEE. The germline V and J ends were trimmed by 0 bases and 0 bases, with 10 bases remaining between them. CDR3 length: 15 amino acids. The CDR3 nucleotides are TGTGCCAGCAGCGTAGTGGTCAGCTGCTCCTACGAGCAGTACTTC. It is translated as CASSVVVSCSYEQYF.

CDR3 DNA sequence: TGTGCCAGCAGCCACCCAGGGACTGTCGGAAACATTCAGTACTTC. Encoded protein: CASSHPGTVGNIQYF. The chain carries TRBV7-9 and TRBJ2-4; perhaps TRBD2 as D (6 bases). Trimming took 5 bases from V and 6 from J, leaving 17 bases between them. The CDR3 length is 15 residues. Germline CDR1 SEHNR, CDR2 FQNEAQ (reference sequence).

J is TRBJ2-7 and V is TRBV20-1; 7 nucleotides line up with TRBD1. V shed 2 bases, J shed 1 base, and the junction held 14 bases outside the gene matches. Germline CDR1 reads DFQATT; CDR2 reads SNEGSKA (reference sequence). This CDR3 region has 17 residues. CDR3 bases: TGCAGTGCTAGAAAGGGACAGCTAGGCCTTCTATCCTACGAGCAGTACTTC. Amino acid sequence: CSARKGQLGLLSYEQYF.

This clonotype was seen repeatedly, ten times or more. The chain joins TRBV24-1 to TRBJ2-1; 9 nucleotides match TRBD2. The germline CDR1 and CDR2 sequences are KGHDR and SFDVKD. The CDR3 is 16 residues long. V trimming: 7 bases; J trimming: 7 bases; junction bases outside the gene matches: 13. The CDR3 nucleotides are TGTGCCACCAGGGTAGGGCGGGAGGGCCCTCGGAATGAGCAGTTCTTC. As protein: CATRVGREGPRNEQFF.

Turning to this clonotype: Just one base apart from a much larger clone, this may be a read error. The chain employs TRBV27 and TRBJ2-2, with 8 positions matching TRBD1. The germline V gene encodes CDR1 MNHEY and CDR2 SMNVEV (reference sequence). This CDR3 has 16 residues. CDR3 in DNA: TGTGCCAGCAGTCTCCTAGACAGGGGTGTTCCCGGGGAGCTGCTTTTT. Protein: CASSLLDRGVPGELLF.

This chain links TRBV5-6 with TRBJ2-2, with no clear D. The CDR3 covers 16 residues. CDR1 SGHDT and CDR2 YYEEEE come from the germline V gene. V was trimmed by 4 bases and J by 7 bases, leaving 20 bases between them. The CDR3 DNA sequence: TGTGCCAGCAGCGATACTGGGTTTTTCTCGAGCGGGGAGCTGTTTTTT. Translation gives CASSDTGFFSSGELFF.

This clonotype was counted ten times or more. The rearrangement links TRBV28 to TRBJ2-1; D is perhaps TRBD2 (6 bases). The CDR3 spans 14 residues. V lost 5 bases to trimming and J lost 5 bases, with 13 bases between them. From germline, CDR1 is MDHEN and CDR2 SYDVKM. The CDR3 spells CASSPGTYNNEQFF. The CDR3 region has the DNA TGTGCCAGCAGTCCCGGGACTTATAACAATGAGCAGTTCTTC.

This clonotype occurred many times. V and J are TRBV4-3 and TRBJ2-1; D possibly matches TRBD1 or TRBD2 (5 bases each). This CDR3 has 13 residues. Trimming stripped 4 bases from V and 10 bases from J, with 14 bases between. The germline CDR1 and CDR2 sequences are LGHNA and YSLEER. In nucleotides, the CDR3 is TGCGCCAGCAGCCCTTCTCCCGGGACCGAGCAGTTCTTC. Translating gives CASSPSPGTEQFF.

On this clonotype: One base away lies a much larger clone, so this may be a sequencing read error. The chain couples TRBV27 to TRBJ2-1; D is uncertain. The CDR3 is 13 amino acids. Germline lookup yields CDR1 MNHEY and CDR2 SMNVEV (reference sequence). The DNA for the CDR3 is TGTGCCAGCAGTCCCCGTTATGACAATGAGCAGCTCTTC. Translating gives CASSPRYDNEQLF.

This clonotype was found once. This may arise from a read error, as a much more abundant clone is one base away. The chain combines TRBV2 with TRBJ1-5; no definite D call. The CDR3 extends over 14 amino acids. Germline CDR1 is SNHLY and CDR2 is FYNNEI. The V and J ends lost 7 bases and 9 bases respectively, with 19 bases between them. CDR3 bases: TGTGCCAGCATCGAGGCCCCTTCTTATCGGCCCCAGCATTTT. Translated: CASIEAPSYRPQHF.

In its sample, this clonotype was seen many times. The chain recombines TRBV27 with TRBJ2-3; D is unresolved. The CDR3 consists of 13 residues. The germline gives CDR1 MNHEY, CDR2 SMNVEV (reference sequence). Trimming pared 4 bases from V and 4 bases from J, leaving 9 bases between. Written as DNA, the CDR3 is TGTGCCAGCAGTTCGAATGGGGCAGATACGCAGTATTTT. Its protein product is CASSSNGADTQYF.

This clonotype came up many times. The chain's CDR3 is CASSLIGTGLETQYF. The CDR3 DNA is TGTGCCAGCAGCTTAATCGGGACAGGGTTGGAGACCCAGTACTTC. The V call is TRBV7-2, the J call TRBJ2-5; 9 bases align to TRBD1. V lost 2 bases, J lost 5 bases, and 6 bases stayed unmatched. CDR1 is SGHTA, CDR2 FQGNSA, per germline. This CDR3 contains 15 residues.

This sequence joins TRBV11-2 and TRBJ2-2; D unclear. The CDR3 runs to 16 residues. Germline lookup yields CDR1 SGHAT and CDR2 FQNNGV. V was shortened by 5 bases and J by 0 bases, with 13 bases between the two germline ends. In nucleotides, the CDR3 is TGTGCCAGCAGCCTCCCGTCGAGGCCGAACACCGGGGAGCTGTTTTTT. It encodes CASSLPSRPNTGELFF.